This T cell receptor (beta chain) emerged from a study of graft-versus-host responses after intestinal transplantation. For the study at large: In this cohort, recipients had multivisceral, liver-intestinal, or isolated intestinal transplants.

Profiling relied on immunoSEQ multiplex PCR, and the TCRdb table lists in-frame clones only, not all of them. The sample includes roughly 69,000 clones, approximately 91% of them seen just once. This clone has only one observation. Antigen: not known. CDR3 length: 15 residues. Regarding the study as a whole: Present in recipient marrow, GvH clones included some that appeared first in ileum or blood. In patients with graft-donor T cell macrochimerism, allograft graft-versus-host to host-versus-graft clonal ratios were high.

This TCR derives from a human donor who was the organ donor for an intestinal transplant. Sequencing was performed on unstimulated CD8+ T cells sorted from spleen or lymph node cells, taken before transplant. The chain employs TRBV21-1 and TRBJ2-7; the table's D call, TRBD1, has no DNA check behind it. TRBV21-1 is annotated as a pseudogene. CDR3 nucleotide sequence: TGTGCCAGCAAGTCAGGAGAACAGGGATACCACGAGCAGTACTTC. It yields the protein CASKSGEQGYHEQYF.